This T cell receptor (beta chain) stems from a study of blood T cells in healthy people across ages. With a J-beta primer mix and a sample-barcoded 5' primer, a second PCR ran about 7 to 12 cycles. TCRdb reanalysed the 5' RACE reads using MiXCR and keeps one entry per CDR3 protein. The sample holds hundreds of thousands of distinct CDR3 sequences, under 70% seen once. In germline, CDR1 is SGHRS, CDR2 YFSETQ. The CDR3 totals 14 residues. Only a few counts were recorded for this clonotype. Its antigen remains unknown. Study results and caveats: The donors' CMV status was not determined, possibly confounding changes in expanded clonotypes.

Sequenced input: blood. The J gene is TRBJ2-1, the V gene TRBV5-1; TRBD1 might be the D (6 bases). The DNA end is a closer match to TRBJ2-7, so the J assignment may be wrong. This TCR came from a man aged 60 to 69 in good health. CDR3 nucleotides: TGCGCCAGCAGCATACAGGGTGGGTACAATGAGCAGTACTTC. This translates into CASSIQGGYNEQYF.